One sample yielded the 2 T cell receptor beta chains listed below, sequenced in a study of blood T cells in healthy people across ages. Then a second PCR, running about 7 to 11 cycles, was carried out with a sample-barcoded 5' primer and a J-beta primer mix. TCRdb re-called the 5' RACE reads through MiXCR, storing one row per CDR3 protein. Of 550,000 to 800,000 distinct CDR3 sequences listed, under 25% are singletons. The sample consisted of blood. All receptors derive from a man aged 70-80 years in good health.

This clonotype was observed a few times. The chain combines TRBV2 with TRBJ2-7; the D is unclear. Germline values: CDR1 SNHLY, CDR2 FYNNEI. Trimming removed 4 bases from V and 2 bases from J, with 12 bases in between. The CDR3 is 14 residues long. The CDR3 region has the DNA TGTGCCAGCAGTGCGAGGACGGTAACCTACGAGCAGTACTTC. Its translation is CASSARTVTYEQYF.

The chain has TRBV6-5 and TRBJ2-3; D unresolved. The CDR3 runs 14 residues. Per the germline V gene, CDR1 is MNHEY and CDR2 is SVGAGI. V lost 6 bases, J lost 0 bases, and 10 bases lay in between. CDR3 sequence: CASSRPESTDTQYF. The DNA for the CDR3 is TGTGCCAGCAGCCGACCGGAAAGCACAGATACGCAGTATTTT.